The clone carrying this T cell receptor (beta chain) was seen ten or more times. Antigen unknown. The sample belongs to a study of molecular identifiers for immune sequencing clone quantification. CD8+CD4-CCR7+CD45RA+ sorting gave the naive CD8 T cells. Study-level findings and limits: With a barcode shared among identical TCR molecules, highly expanded clone sizes could be underestimated.

TCRdb passed the PCR reads through MiXCR, listing each CDR3 protein once. The sample includes around 460,000 distinct CDR3 sequences, over 20% of them seen just once. This CDR3 is 14 amino acids long. CDR1 SGHRS and CDR2 YFSETQ come from the germline V gene. Trimming removed 0 bases at V and 6 bases at J, with 10 bases between. Sequences were obtained from naive CD8+ T cells from blood, with Jurkat cell RNA spiked in. The sample's subset: FACS-sorted CD8+CD4-CCR7+CD45RA+ naive T cells. The clonotype was recovered from a human donor in good health. Some libraries in this study had Jurkat cell RNA spiked in. The chain uses TRBV5-1 and TRBJ2-1; D call uncertain. CDR3 protein: CASSLEATFNEQFF. CDR3 DNA sequence: TGCGCCAGCAGCTTGGAGGCGACCTTCAATGAGCAGTTCTTC.